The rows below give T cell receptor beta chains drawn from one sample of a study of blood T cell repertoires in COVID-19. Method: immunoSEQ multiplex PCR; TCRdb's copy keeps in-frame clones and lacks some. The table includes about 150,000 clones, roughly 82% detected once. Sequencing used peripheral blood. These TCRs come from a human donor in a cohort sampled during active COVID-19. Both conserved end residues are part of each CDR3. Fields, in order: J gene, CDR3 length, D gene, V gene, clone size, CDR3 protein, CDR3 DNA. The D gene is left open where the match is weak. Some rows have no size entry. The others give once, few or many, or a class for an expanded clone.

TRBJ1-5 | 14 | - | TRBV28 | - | CASSLSGGGQPQHF | TGTGCCAGCAGTTTGTCGGGGGGGGGTCAGCCCCAGCATTTT
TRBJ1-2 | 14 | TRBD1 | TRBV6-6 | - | CASSSRQGAYGYTF | TGTGCCAGCAGTTCCCGACAGGGAGCCTATGGCTACACCTTC
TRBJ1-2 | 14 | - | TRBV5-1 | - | CASSSQGSNYGYTF | TGCGCCAGCAGCTCACAGGGATCTAACTATGGCTACACCTTC
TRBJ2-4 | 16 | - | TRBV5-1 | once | CASSFSQGFSKNIQYF | TGCGCCAGCAGCTTCTCCCAGGGTTTTTCCAAAAACATTCAGTACTTC
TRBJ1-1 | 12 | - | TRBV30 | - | CAWSGVAGEAFF | TGTGCCTGGAGTGGGGTGGCAGGAGAAGCTTTCTTT
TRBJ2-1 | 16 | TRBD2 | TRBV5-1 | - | CASSPLGLAATWEQFF | TGCGCCAGCAGCCCCCTGGGACTAGCGGCCACATGGGAGCAGTTCTTC
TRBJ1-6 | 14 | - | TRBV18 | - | CASSPPGGTSPLHF | TGTGCCAGCTCACCACCAGGAGGGACTTCACCCCTCCACTTT
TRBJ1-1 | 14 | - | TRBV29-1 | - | CSVVSDKLNTEAFF | TGCAGCGTTGTGTCTGACAAGTTGAACACTGAAGCTTTCTTT
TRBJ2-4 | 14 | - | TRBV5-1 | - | CASSLIAEENIQYF | TGCGCCAGCAGCTTGATTGCTGAGGAAAACATTCAGTACTTC
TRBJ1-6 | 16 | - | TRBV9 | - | CASSVQLEATDSPLHF | TGTGCCAGCAGCGTACAGTTGGAGGCTACGGATTCACCCCTCCACTTT
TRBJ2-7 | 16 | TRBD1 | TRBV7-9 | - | CASSHYTGQGADEQYF | TGTGCCAGCAGCCATTATACCGGACAGGGGGCAGACGAGCAGTACTTC
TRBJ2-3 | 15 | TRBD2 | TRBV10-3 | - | CAIRGTGTSGDTQYF | TGTGCCATCAGGGGGACCGGGACTAGCGGAGATACGCAGTATTTT
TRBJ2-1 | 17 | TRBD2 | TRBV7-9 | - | CASSLAGLAGRYNEQFF | TGTGCCAGCAGCTTGGCCGGACTAGCGGGACGTTACAATGAGCAGTTCTTC
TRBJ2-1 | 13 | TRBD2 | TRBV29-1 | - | CSGISGGVGEQFF | TGCAGCGGGATTAGCGGGGGGGTCGGTGAGCAGTTCTTC
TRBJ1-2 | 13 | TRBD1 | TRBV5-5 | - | CASSSGGNYGYTF | TGTGCCAGCAGTTCAGGGGGTAACTATGGCTACACCTTC
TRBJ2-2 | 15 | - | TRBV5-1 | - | CASSWRDPNTGELFF | TGCGCCAGCAGCTGGCGGGACCCGAACACCGGGGAGCTGTTTTTT
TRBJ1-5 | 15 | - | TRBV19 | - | CASSTGPGGNQPQHF | TGTGCCAGTAGTACCGGACCGGGGGGTAATCAGCCCCAGCATTTT
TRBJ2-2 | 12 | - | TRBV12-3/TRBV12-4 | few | CASSPLRGELFF | TGTGCCAGCAGTCCCCTCAGGGGAGAGCTGTTTTTT
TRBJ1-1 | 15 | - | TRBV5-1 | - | CASSSLAGDDTEAFF | TGCGCCAGCAGCTCCCTGGCAGGGGATGACACTGAAGCTTTCTTT
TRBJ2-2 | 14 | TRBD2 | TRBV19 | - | CASAIAGGDGELFF | TGTGCCAGTGCGATAGCGGGGGGGGACGGGGAGCTGTTTTTT
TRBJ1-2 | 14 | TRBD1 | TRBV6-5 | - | CASSYRTGGHGYTF | TGTGCCAGCAGTTACCGGACAGGGGGACATGGCTACACCTTC
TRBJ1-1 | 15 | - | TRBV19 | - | CASSISGGDGTEAFF | TGTGCCAGTAGTATATCGGGGGGCGACGGCACTGAAGCTTTCTTT
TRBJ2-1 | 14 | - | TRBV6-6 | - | CASRDSQRSNEQFF | TGTGCCAGCAGGGACTCACAAAGAAGCAATGAGCAGTTCTTC
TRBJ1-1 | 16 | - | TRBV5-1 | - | CASSSGGRFRGDQAFF | TGCGCCAGCAGCTCCGGCGGCCGGTTTCGGGGGGACCAAGCTTTCTTT
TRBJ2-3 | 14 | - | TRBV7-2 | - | CASSPGRETDTQYF | TGTGCCAGCAGCCCCGGACGGGAAACAGATACGCAGTATTTT
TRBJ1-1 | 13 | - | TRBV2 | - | CASSTDSNTEAFF | TGTGCCAGCAGTACGGACTCGAACACTGAAGCTTTCTTT
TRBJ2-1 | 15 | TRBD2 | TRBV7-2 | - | CASSRGGAGSNEQFF | TGTGCCAGCAGCCGCGGGGGGGCGGGGTCCAATGAGCAGTTCTTC
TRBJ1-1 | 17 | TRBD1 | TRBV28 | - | CASSSALAGTGLSEAFF | TGTGCCAGCAGTTCGGCCTTGGCCGGGACAGGGCTGTCTGAAGCTTTCTTT
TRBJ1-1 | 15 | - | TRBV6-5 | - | CASSFTRTLNTEAFF | TGTGCCAGCAGTTTCACTCGGACATTGAACACTGAAGCTTTCTTT
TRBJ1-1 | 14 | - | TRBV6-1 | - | CASSEVLADTEAFF | TGTGCCAGCAGTGAAGTGTTGGCAGACACTGAAGCTTTCTTT
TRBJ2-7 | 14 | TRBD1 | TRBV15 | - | CATSRYRGLYEQYF | TGTGCCACCAGCAGATACAGGGGGCTCTACGAGCAGTACTTC
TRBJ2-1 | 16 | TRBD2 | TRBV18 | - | CASSPRDIGGGNEQFF | TGTGCCAGCTCACCACGAGATATCGGGGGGGGCAATGAGCAGTTCTTC
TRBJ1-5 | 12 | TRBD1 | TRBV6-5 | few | CAPGQRNQPQHF | TGTGCCCCGGGACAGCGCAATCAGCCCCAGCATTTT
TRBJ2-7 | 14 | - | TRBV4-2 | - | CASSQDRNSYEQYF | TGTGCCAGCAGCCAAGATAGAAACTCCTACGAGCAGTACTTC
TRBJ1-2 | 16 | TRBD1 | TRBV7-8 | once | CASSLRPTGPNYGYTF | TGTGCCAGCAGCCTCCGACCGACAGGGCCAAACTATGGCTACACCTTC
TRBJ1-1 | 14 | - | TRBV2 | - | CASTKGRGNTEAFF | TGTGCCAGCACGAAAGGCAGGGGGAACACTGAAGCTTTCTTT
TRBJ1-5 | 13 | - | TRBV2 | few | CASSGQSNQPQHF | TGTGCCAGCAGCGGACAAAGCAATCAGCCCCAGCATTTT
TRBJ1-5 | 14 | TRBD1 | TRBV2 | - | CASSLQDRAQPQHF | TGTGCCAGCAGTCTCCAGGACAGGGCTCAGCCCCAGCATTTT
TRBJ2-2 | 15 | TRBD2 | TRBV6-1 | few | CASSEWGGNTGELFF | TGTGCCAGCAGTGAATGGGGGGGGAACACCGGGGAGCTGTTTTTT
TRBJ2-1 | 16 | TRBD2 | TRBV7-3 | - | CASSLFSGYSYNEQFF | TGTGCCAGCAGCTTATTTAGCGGGTATTCCTACAATGAGCAGTTCTTC
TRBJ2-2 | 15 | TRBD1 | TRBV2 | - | CASSGQGENTGELFF | TGTGCCAGCAGTGGACAGGGGGAGAACACCGGGGAGCTGTTTTTT
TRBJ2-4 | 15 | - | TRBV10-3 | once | CAISESGLAKNIQYF | TGTGCCATCAGTGAGTCGGGGCTAGCCAAAAACATTCAGTACTTC
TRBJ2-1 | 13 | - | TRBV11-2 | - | CASSVPQDNEQFF | TGTGCCAGCAGTGTGCCCCAGGACAATGAGCAGTTCTTC
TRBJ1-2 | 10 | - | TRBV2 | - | CASRFLRYTF | TGTGCCAGCAGGTTCCTGAGGTACACCTTC
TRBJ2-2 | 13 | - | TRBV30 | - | CAWSSGLTGELFF | TGTGCCTGGAGTTCAGGGCTAACCGGGGAGCTGTTTTTT
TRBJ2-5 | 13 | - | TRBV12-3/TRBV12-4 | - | CASSIYGQETQYF | TGTGCCAGCAGTATCTATGGTCAAGAGACCCAGTACTTC
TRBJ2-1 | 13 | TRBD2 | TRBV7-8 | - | CASSSGLAGEQFF | TGTGCCAGCAGCTCGGGACTAGCGGGAGAGCAGTTCTTC
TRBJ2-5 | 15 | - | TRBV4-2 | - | CASSQEEGRKETQYF | TGTGCCAGCAGCCAGGAGGAGGGTAGGAAAGAGACCCAGTACTTC
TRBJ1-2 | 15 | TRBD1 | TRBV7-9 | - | CASSLAGGLSYGYTF | TGTGCCAGCAGCTTAGCAGGGGGCTTAAGCTATGGCTACACCTTC
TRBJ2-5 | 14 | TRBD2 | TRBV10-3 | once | CAISYAGRDQTQYF | TGTGCCATCAGTTACGCCGGGAGGGACCAGACCCAGTACTTC
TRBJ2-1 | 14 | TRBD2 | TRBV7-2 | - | CASSPGLAGAKQFF | TGTGCCAGCAGCCCGGGGCTAGCGGGGGCGAAGCAGTTCTTC
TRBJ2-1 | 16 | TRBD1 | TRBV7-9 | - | CASSPKPGQFYNEQFF | TGTGCCAGCAGCCCGAAGCCGGGACAGTTCTACAATGAGCAGTTCTTC